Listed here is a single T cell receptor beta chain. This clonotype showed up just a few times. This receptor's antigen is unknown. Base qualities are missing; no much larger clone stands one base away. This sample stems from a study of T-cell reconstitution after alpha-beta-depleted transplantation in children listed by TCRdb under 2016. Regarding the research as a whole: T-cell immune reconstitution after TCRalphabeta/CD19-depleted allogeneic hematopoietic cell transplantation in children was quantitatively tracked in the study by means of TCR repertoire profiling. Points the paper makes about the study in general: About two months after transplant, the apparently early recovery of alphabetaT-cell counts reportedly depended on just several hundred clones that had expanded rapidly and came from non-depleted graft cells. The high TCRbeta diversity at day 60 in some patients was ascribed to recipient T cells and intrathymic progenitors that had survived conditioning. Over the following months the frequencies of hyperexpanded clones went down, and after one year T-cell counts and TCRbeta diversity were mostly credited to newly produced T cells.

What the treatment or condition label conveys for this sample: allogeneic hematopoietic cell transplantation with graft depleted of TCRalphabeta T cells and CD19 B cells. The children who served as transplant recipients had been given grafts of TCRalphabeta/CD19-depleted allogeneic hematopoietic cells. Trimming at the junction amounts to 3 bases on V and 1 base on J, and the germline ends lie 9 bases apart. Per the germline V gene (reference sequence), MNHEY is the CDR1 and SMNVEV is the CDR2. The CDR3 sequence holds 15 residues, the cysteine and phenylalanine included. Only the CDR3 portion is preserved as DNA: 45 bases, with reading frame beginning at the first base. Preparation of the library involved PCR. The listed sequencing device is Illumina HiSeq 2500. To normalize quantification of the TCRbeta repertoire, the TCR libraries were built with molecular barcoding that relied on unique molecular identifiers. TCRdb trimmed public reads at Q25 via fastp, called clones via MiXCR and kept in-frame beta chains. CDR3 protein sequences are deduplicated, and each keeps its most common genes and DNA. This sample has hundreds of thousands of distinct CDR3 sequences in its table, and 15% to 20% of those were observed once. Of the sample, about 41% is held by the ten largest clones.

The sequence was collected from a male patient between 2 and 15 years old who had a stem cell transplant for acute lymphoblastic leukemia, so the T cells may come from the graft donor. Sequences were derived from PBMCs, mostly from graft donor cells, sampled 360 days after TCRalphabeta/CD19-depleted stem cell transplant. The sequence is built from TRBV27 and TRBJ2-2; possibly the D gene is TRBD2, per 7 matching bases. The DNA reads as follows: TGTGCCAGCAGTTTCGGGGGGCGGAACACCGGGGAGCTGTTTTTT. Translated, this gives CASSFGGRNTGELFF.